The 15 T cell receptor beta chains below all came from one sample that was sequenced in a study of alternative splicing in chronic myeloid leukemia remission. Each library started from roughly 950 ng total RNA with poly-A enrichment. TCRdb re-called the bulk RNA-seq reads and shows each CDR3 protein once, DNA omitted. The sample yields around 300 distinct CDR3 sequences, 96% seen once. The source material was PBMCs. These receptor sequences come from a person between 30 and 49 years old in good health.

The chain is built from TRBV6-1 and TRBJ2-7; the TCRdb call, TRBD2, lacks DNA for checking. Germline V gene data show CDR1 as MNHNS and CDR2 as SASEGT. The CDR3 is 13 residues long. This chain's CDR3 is CAGLGGSTYEQYF.

The CDR3 protein is CASSLLENEQFF. The chain has TRBV5-1 and TRBJ2-1. Germline lookup yields CDR1 SGHRS and CDR2 YFSETQ. The CDR3 runs 12 residues.

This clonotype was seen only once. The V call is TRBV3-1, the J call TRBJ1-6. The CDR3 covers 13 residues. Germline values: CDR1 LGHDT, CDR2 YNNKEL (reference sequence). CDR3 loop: CASSRTDNSPLHF.

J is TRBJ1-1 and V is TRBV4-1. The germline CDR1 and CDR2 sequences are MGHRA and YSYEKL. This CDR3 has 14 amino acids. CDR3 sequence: CASSQYRGNTEAFF.

CDR3 residues: CASSQDGGRANEQFF. The J gene is TRBJ2-1, the V gene TRBV3-1; TCRdb indicates TRBD2, and absent DNA this call remains unverified. The germline V gene has CDR1 LGHDT and CDR2 YNNKEL (reference sequence). The CDR3 loop spans 15 amino acids.

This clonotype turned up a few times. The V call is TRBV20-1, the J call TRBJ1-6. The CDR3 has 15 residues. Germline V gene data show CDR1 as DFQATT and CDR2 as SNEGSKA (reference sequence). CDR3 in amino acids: CSAREASSYNSPLHF.

CDR3 amino acids: CASVKKETQYF. The J gene is TRBJ2-5, the V gene TRBV5-1. Germline values: CDR1 SGHRS, CDR2 YFSETQ. The length of the CDR3 is 11 residues. Complete variable domain (other parts from reference TRBV5-1 and TRBJ2-5): KAGVTQTPRYLIKTRGQQVTLSCSPISGHRSVSWYQQTPGQGLQFLFEYFSETQRNKGNFPGRFSGRQFSNSRSEMNVSTLELGDSALYLCASVKKETQYFGPGTRLLVL.

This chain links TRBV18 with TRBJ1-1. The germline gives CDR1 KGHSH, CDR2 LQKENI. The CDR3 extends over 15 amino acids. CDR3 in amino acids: CASSPTGDLNTEAFF.

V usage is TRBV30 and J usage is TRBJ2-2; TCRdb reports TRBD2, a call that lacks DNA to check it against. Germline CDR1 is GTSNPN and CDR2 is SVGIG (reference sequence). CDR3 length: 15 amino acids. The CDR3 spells CAWSLAGEDSGELFF.

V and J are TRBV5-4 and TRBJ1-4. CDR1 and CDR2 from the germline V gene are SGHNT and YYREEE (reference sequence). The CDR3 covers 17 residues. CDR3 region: CASSAGGHQTTNEKLFF. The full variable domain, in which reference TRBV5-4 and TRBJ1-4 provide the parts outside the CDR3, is ETGVTQSPTHLIKTRGQQVTLRCSSQSGHNTVSWYQQALGQGPQFIFQYYREEENGRGNFPPRFSGLQFPNYSSELNVNALELDDSALYLCASSAGGHQTTNEKLFFGSGTQLSVL.

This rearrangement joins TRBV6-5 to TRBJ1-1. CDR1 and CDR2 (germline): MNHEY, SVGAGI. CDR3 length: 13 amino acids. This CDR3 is CASSLRGVTEAFF.

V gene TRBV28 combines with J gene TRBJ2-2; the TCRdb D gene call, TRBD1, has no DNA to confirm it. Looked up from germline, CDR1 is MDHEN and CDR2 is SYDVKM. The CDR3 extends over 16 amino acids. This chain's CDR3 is CASSTRQGSSTGELFF.

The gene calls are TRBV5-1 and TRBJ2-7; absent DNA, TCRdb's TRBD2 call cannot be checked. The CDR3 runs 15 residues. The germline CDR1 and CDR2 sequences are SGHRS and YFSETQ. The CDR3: CASSFTASGRYEQYF. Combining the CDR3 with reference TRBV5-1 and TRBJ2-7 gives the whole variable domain KAGVTQTPRYLIKTRGQQVTLSCSPISGHRSVSWYQQTPGQGLQFLFEYFSETQRNKGNFPGRFSGRQFSNSRSEMNVSTLELGDSALYLCASSFTASGRYEQYFGPGTRLTVT.

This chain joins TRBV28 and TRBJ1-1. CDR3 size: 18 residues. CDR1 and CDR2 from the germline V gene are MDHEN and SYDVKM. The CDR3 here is CASSHRGLGIMGNTEAFF.

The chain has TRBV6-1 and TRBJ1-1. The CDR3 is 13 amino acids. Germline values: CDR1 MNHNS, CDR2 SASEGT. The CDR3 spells CASRDSRNTEAFF.